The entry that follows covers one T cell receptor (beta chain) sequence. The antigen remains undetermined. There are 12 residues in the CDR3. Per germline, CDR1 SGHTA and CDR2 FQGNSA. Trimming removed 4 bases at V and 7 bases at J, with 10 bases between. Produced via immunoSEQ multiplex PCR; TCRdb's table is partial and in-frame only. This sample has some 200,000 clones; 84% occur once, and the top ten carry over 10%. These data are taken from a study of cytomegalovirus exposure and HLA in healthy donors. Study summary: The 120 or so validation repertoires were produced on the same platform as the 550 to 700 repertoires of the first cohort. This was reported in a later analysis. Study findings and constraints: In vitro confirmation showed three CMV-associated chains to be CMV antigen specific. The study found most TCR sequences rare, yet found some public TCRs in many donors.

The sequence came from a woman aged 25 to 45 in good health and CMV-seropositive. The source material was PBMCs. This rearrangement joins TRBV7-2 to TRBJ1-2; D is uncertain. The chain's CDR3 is CASSSDIFGYTF. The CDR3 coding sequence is TGTGCCAGCAGCTCCGACATTTTTGGCTACACCTTC.